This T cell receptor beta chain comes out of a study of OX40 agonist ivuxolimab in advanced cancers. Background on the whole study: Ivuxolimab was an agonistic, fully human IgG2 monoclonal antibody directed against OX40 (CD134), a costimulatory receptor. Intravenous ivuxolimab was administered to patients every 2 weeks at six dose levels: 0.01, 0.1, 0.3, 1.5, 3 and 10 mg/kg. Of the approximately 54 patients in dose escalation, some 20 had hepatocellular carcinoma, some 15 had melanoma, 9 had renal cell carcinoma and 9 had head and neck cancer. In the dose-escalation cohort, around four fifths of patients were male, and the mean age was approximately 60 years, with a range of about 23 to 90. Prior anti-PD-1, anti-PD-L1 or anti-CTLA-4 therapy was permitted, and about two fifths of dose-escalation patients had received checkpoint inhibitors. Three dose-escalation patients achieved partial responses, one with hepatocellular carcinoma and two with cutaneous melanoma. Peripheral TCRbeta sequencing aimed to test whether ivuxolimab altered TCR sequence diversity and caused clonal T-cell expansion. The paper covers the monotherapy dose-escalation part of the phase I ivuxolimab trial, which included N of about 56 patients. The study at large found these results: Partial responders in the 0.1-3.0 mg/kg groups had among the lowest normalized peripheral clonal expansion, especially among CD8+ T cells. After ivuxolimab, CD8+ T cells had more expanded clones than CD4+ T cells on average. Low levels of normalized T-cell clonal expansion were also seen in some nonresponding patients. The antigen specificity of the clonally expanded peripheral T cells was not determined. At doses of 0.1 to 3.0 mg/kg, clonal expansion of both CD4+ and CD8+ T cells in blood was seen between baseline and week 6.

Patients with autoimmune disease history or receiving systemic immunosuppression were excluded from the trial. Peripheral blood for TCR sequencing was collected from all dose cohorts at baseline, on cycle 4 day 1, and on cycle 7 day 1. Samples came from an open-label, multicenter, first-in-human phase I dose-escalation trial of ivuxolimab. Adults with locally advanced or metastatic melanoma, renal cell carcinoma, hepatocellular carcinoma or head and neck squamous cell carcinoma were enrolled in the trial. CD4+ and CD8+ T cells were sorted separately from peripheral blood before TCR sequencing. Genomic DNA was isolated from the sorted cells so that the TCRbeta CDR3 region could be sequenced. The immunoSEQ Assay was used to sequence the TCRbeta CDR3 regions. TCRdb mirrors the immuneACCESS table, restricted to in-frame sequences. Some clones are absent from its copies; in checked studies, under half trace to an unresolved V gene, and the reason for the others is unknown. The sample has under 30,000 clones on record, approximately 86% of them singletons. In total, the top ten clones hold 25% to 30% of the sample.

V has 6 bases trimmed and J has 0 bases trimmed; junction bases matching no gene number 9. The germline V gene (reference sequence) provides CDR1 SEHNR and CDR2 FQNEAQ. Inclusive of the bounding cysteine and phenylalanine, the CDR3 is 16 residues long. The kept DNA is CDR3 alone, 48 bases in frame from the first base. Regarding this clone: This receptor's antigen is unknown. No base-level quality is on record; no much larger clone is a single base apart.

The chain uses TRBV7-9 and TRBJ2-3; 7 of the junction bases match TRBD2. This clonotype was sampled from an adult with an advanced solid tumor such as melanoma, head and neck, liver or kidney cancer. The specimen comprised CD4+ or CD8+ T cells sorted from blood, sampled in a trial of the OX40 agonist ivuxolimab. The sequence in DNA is TGTGCCAGCAGTTTACTAGGCGGGGGAAGCACAGATACGCAGTATTTT. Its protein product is CASSLLGGGSTDTQYF. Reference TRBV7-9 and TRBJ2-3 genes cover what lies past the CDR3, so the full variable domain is DTGVSQNPRHKITKRGQNVTFRCDPISEHNRLYWYRQTLGQGPEFLTYFQNEAQLEKSRLLSDRFSAERPKGSFSTLEIQRTEQGDSAMYLCASSLLGGGSTDTQYFGPGTRLTVL.